The 30 T cell receptor beta chains listed next were all sequenced from one sample in a study of monozygotic twins with cystic fibrosis. Here immunoSEQ multiplex PCR was the method, and the copy in TCRdb shows in-frame clones only, minus some. Altogether 25,000 or so clones are present, just over 90% being singletons, with the ten largest covering approximately 0.54%. The specimen was blood. These TCRs come from a girl aged 2 to 10 with cystic fibrosis.

In DNA form, the CDR3 reads TGTGCCAACGGGACAGTTGATACCGGGGAGCTGTTTTTT. This encodes CANGTVDTGELFF. The chain combines TRBV5-8 with TRBJ2-2; 7 nucleotides line up with TRBD1. With V trimmed by 9 bases and J by 5 bases, 7 bases remained unmatched. The CDR3 is 13 residues long. Per the germline V gene, CDR1 is SGHTS and CDR2 is YDEGEE.

The V gene is TRBV7-9, the J gene TRBJ2-1; D not resolved. Trimming cost V 0 bases and J 7 bases, with 10 bases left between them. Germline lookup yields CDR1 SEHNR and CDR2 FQNEAQ (reference sequence). CDR3 length equals 14 residues. DNA of the CDR3: TGTGCCAGCAGCTTAGCAATAGCTCGGAATGAGCAGTTCTTC. This codes for CASSLAIARNEQFF.

The CDR3 is CASSLSGATGRYEQYF. Written as DNA, the CDR3 is TGTGCCAGCAGTTTATCGGGCGCGACAGGGCGCTACGAGCAGTACTTC. V and J are TRBV28 and TRBJ2-7, with 7 nucleotides matching TRBD1. The CDR3 length is 16 residues. V trimming: 1 base; J trimming: 3 bases; junction bases outside the gene matches: 9. Looked up from germline, CDR1 is MDHEN and CDR2 is SYDVKM.

This chain links TRBV6-1 with TRBJ1-1; no reliable D call. The CDR3 spans 13 residues. The germline V gene has CDR1 MNHNS and CDR2 SASEGT. Trimming took 4 bases from V and 5 from J, leaving 11 bases between them. The CDR3 nucleotides read TGTGCCAGCAGTGCCGGGAGGAAAACTGAAGCTTTCTTT. Translating gives CASSAGRKTEAFF.

This clone was observed once. The chain links TRBV9 to TRBJ1-2; TRBD1 matches at 10 bases. Germline trimming cut 4 bases from V and 5 bases from J; bases unmatched to any gene: 8. Germline V gene lookup returns CDR1 SGDLS and CDR2 YYNGEE. This CDR3 spans 15 amino acids. In DNA, the CDR3 is TGTGCCAGCAGCCCCGATCGGGACAGGGGATATGGCTACACCTTC. Translated: CASSPDRDRGYGYTF.

The CDR3 loop reads CASSPRDTLNTEAFF. The CDR3 DNA follows: TGTGCCAGCAGCCCCCGGGACACCCTGAACACTGAAGCTTTCTTT. The genes are TRBV6-6 and TRBJ1-1, with a possible D match to TRBD1 (6 bases). From germline, CDR1 is MNHNY and CDR2 SVGAGI (reference sequence). V gave up 6 bases and J gave up 0 bases, with 14 bases separating them. The CDR3 has 15 residues.

The rearrangement links TRBV12-1 to TRBJ2-1; the D call in the table, TRBD2, was not verified against the DNA. TRBV12-1 is recorded as a pseudogene. This CDR3 spans 14 amino acids. CDR3 in amino acids: CASSGLAGYNEQFF. As DNA, the CDR3 is TGTGCCAGCAGCGGACTAGCGGGGTACAATGAGCAGTTCTTC.

The genes are TRBV14 and TRBJ1-6; the D is unclear. V was clipped by 0 bases and J by 9 bases, with 6 bases between them. Germline V CDR1 and CDR2: SGHDN, FVKESK. The CDR3 extends over 13 amino acids. The CDR3 here is CASSQDIPSPLHF. CDR3 DNA: TGTGCCAGCAGCCAAGATATCCCTTCACCCCTCCACTTT.

This clone is a singleton in its sample. J is TRBJ1-2 and V is TRBV9; D remains unclear. This CDR3 spans 14 amino acids. The V gene lost 0 bases and the J gene lost 8 bases, with 14 bases spanning the gap. The germline CDR1 and CDR2 sequences are SGDLS and YYNGEE. The CDR3 coding sequence is TGTGCCAGCAGCGTAGAAACTTTCTTTGGGGGCTACACCTTC. Translating it yields CASSVETFFGGYTF.

In DNA form, the CDR3 reads TGCGCCAGCAGCAACGCCGGGACATCGGTTGAGCAGTACTTC. Amino acids: CASSNAGTSVEQYF. The chain combines TRBV5-1 with TRBJ2-7, with D possibly being TRBD1 (6 bases). This CDR3 is 14 amino acids long. Germline V gives CDR1 SGHRS, CDR2 YFSETQ. V gave up 4 bases and J gave up 7 bases, with 18 bases separating them.

This clone was recorded only once. CDR3 protein: CASSQEAATDTQYF. CDR3 sequence (DNA): TGCGCCAGCAGCCAAGAAGCGGCCACAGATACGCAGTATTTT. The rearrangement uses TRBV4-3 and TRBJ2-3; D might be TRBD2 (5 bases). The germline gives CDR1 LGHNA, CDR2 YSLEER. V was cut by 0 bases and J by 2 bases, with 6 bases left in between. The CDR3 extends over 14 amino acids.

The chain recombines TRBV7-9 with TRBJ1-5; a weak D match, TRBD1 (6 bases). The V gene lost 5 bases and the J gene lost 1 base, with 18 bases spanning the gap. The length of the CDR3 is 17 residues. Germline V CDR1 and CDR2: SEHNR, FQNEAQ (reference sequence). As DNA, the CDR3 is TGTGCCAGCAGCCCCATAGAGGAGGGGACAAGCAATCAGCCCCAGCATTTT. This sequence encodes CASSPIEEGTSNQPQHF.

This rearrangement joins TRBV7-2 to TRBJ2-3, with D unresolved. Germline V gene lookup returns CDR1 SGHTA and CDR2 FQGNSA. The germline V and J ends were trimmed by 5 bases and 6 bases, with 9 bases remaining between them. The CDR3 has 12 residues. Here the CDR3 DNA reads TGTGCCAGCAGCCCTCTAGTGGATACGCAGTATTTT. Residues: CASSPLVDTQYF.

This chain connects TRBV11-3 to TRBJ2-2; D tentatively fits TRBD1 or TRBD2 (5 bases each). The CDR3 is 13 residues long. The V end was cut by 1 base, the J end by 11 bases, with 11 bases between. Per the germline V gene, CDR1 is SGHNT and CDR2 is YENEEA. The CDR3: CASSLGGDGELFF. CDR3 nucleotide sequence: TGTGCCAGCAGCTTAGGAGGGGACGGAGAGCTGTTTTTT.

This clone was counted once. This sequence joins TRBV5-6 and TRBJ2-7, with TRBD1 matching over 11 bases. Germline assignment: CDR1 SGHDT and CDR2 YYEEEE. With 2 bases clipped from V and 3 bases from J, the junction kept 7 bases outside the gene matches. This CDR3 spans 16 amino acids. The CDR3 coding sequence is TGTGCCAGCAGCTTAGTAGGACAGGGGGCGTACTACGAGCAGTACTTC. Protein: CASSLVGQGAYYEQYF.

This chain connects TRBV5-1 to TRBJ2-5; D gene uncertain. V gave up 7 bases and J gave up 2 bases, with 3 bases separating them. The CDR3 has 10 amino acids. The germline V gene encodes CDR1 SGHRS and CDR2 YFSETQ. CDR3 amino acids: CASGQETQYF. The CDR3 DNA sequence: TGCGCCAGCGGGCAAGAGACCCAGTACTTC.

The chain combines TRBV5-1 with TRBJ2-7; 9 bases map to TRBD1. This CDR3 has 14 residues. The ends lost 4 bases at V and 0 bases at J; junction bases unmatched: 2. In germline, CDR1 is SGHRS, CDR2 YFSETQ. The CDR3 spells CASSKTGGSYEQYF. CDR3 sequence (DNA): TGCGCCAGCAGCAAGACAGGGGGCTCCTACGAGCAGTACTTC.

The chain employs TRBV5-1 and TRBJ2-2, with 7 bases matching TRBD2. V dropped 6 bases and J dropped 4; count of bases not matched to a gene: 9. The CDR3 runs 15 residues. CDR1 and CDR2 from the germline V gene are SGHRS and YFSETQ. The CDR3: CASNPKTSPTGELFF. In nucleotides, the CDR3 is TGCGCCAGCAACCCAAAGACTAGCCCCACCGGGGAGCTGTTTTTT.

The rearrangement joins TRBV15 to TRBJ2-7; D not certain. V lost 1 base and J 4 bases, leaving 11 bases between the germline ends. CDR1 and CDR2 from the germline V gene are LNHNV and YYDKDF (reference sequence). The length of the CDR3 is 14 residues. The CDR3 protein is CATSRVPLTYEQYF. DNA of the CDR3: TGTGCCACCAGCAGAGTGCCGCTGACGTACGAGCAGTACTTC.

This rearrangement joins TRBV7-7 to TRBJ2-6, with D tentatively TRBD2 (5 bases). Trimming removed 4 bases at V and 3 bases at J, with 10 bases between. This CDR3 has 15 amino acids. Germline lookup yields CDR1 SSHAT and CDR2 FNYEAQ (reference sequence). CDR3 protein: CASSSGRSGANVLTF. In nucleotides, the CDR3 is TGTGCCAGCAGCTCGGGGAGAAGTGGGGCCAACGTCCTGACTTTC.

The V call is TRBV5-8, the J call TRBJ1-1, with a weak D call TRBD1 (5 bases). The length of the CDR3 is 17 residues. Trimming cost V 2 bases and J 1 base, with 18 bases left between them. The V gene's germline CDR1 is SGHTS and CDR2 YDEGEE. The CDR3 DNA follows: TGTGCCAGCAGCTTTTTGGTGGGGGGACGGACGAACACTGAAGCTTTCTTT. Residues: CASSFLVGGRTNTEAFF.

The chain couples TRBV5-4 to TRBJ1-2; D is perhaps TRBD1 (6 bases). Germline V gene data show CDR1 as SGHNT and CDR2 as YYREEE (reference sequence). The CDR3 totals 16 residues. Trimming took off 4 bases at V and 5 bases at J, with 21 bases between the two ends. CDR3 coding DNA: TGTGCCAGCAGCCGCCCGACCTCTATTACAGGGTATGGCTACACCTTC. This sequence encodes CASSRPTSITGYGYTF.

The chain links TRBV5-4 to TRBJ2-5; tentative D call: TRBD1 (6 bases). Trimming shortened V by 0 bases and J by 5 bases, and 20 bases separated the two germline ends. The CDR3 has 17 residues. In germline, CDR1 is SGHNT, CDR2 YYREEE (reference sequence). In DNA, the CDR3 is TGTGCCAGCAGCTTGGTGGGTCACGGGACACACGAGGAGACCCAGTACTTC. It specifies CASSLVGHGTHEETQYF.

In this sample, this clone turned up once. The chain has TRBV7-2 and TRBJ2-1; D unclear. V was cut by 5 bases and J by 7 bases, with 6 bases left in between. There are 11 residues in the CDR3. From germline, CDR1 is SGHTA and CDR2 FQGNSA. CDR3 coding DNA: TGTGCCAGCAGCCTTCTAAATGAGCAGTTCTTC. It codes for CASSLLNEQFF.

The chain couples TRBV19 to TRBJ2-5, with 9 positions matching TRBD2. There are 18 residues in the CDR3. After removal of 4 bases from V and 5 bases from J, the junction contained 17 bases not matched to a gene. Germline loops: CDR1 LNHDA, CDR2 SQIVND (reference sequence). The DNA for the CDR3 is TGTGCCAGTAGTACAACGGGACTAGCAGGGGTCAGAGGGGAGACCCAGTACTTC. Translated: CASSTTGLAGVRGETQYF. Together with reference TRBV19 and TRBJ2-5, the CDR3 gives the full variable domain: DGGITQSPKYLFRKEGQNVTLSCEQNLNHDAMYWYRQDPGQGLRLIYYSQIVNDFQKGDIAEGYSVSREKKESFPLTVTSAQKNPTAFYLCASSTTGLAGVRGETQYFGPGTRLLVL.

The chain joins TRBV6-6 to TRBJ2-7; 8 bases align to TRBD2. The V gene end was trimmed by 0 bases and the J gene end by 4 bases; junction bases not matched to a gene: 5. CDR1 and CDR2 (germline): MNHNY, SVGAGI (reference sequence). CDR3 size: 15 residues. The CDR3 is CASSYSKAGGYEQYF. In DNA, the CDR3 is TGTGCCAGCAGTTACTCGAAGGCGGGGGGTTACGAGCAGTACTTC.

The V call is TRBV4-3, the J call TRBJ1-6; D is unclear. CDR3 length equals 15 residues. V lost 1 base and J lost 7, with 11 bases in between. In germline, CDR1 is LGHNA, CDR2 YSLEER. CDR3 amino acids: CASSQGVAPNSPLHF. As DNA, the CDR3 is TGCGCCAGCAGCCAAGGGGTGGCCCCAAATTCACCCCTCCACTTT.

The genes are TRBV11-2 and TRBJ2-7; TRBD1 is a possible D gene (6 bases). The length of the CDR3 is 17 residues. The germline V gene has CDR1 SGHAT and CDR2 FQNNGV. V lost 5 bases to trimming and J lost 6 bases, with 26 bases between them. The CDR3 nucleotides are TGTGCCAGCAGCCCTACAGCCGTGAGACAGGCGTTAACCGAGCAGTACTTC. Translated, it gives CASSPTAVRQALTEQYF. Based on the CDR3 plus reference TRBV11-2 and TRBJ2-7, the full variable domain is EAGVAQSPRYKIIEKRQSVAFWCNPISGHATLYWYQQILGQGPKLLIQFQNNGVVDDSQLPKDRFSAERLKGVDSTLKIQPAKLEDSAVYLCASSPTAVRQALTEQYFGPGTRLTVT.

The rearrangement links TRBV7-9 to TRBJ2-6; possible D gene TRBD2, 6 bases. The CDR3 contains 15 residues. V gave up 11 bases and J gave up 2 bases, with 16 bases separating them. Germline V CDR1 and CDR2: SEHNR, FQNEAQ (reference sequence). The CDR3 DNA reads as TGTGCCGGCGGGACCTCCCGGCCTGGGGCCAACGTCCTGACTTTC. This translates into CAGGTSRPGANVLTF.

The chain carries TRBV7-2 and TRBJ1-1; D is undetermined. The germline CDR1 and CDR2 sequences are SGHTA and FQGNSA. CDR3 length equals 13 residues. The V gene lost 2 bases and the J gene lost 7 bases, with 11 bases spanning the gap. The CDR3 loop is CASSLRSASEAFF. Written as DNA, the CDR3 is TGTGCCAGCAGCTTAAGATCGGCAAGTGAAGCTTTCTTT.